This is a list of T cell receptor beta chains from one sample in a study of blood T cell repertoires in COVID-19. The method was immunoSEQ multiplex PCR; TCRdb's version includes in-frame clones alone and lacks a portion of them. The sample lists about 270,000 clones, roughly 86% occurring once. Sequencing used peripheral blood. These TCRs come from a man aged 40-50 years with active or convalescent COVID-19. The CDR3 runs from the conserved cysteine through the conserved F or W. Fields, in order: clone size, V gene, J gene, CDR3 protein. Size is omitted from some rows. Given values are once, few, many or a class for expanded clones.

size: NA
V: TRBV27
J: TRBJ2-1
CDR3: CASSLSRTSAYNEQFF

size: NA
V: TRBV2
J: TRBJ2-3
CDR3: CASNVGGASDTQYF

size: NA
V: TRBV19
J: TRBJ1-6
CDR3: CASSPGQGGSPLHF

size: NA
V: TRBV30
J: TRBJ2-3
CDR3: CAWSSGGDTQYF

size: NA
V: TRBV6-1
J: TRBJ1-1
CDR3: CASSDDRGVVGTEAFF

size: NA
V: TRBV2
J: TRBJ2-7
CDR3: CASRPNSYEQYF

size: NA
V: TRBV30
J: TRBJ1-1
CDR3: CAWSPTNTGIMSEAFF

size: NA
V: TRBV27
J: TRBJ1-2
CDR3: CATTAGGGEGYTF

size: NA
V: TRBV2
J: TRBJ2-2
CDR3: CASSDREWRELFF

size: NA
V: TRBV24-1
J: TRBJ2-2
CDR3: CATSDSGLAGAGELFF

size: NA
V: TRBV3-1/TRBV3-2
J: TRBJ1-4
CDR3: CASSHRTEGEKLFF

size: NA
V: TRBV27
J: TRBJ1-3
CDR3: CASGQGGDTIYF

size: once
V: TRBV6-5
J: TRBJ1-4
CDR3: CATQDRGNEKLFF

size: NA
V: TRBV27
J: TRBJ2-1
CDR3: CASSRDRGGNEQFF

size: NA
V: TRBV10-3
J: TRBJ1-5
CDR3: CAIRADRGNQPQHF

size: NA
V: TRBV2
J: TRBJ1-5
CDR3: CASSLTGINQPQHF